The 20 T cell receptor beta chains reported below all come from one sample, sequenced in a study of cytomegalovirus exposure and HLA in healthy donors. The PCR employed 60 Vbeta primers together with 13 Jbeta primers. Only in-frame clones appear in the TCRdb table, and some are missing; sequencing was by immunoSEQ multiplex PCR. The sample has over 130,000 clones; around 90% are singletons. The sequencing input was PBMCs. The receptors were gathered from a woman aged 40 to 49 in good health and CMV-seronegative.

This chain connects TRBV6-1 to TRBJ2-5; tentative D call: TRBD1 (6 bases). V shed 8 bases and J shed 4 bases, with 14 bases lying between them. Germline V lookup: CDR1 MNHNS, CDR2 SASEGT. CDR3 length: 13 amino acids. CDR3 protein: CASGLGRGETQYF. CDR3 DNA: TGTGCCAGCGGATTGGGCAGGGGAGAGACCCAGTACTTC.

The V gene is TRBV4-1, the J gene TRBJ2-2; 13 bases are a match to TRBD2. Germline CDR1 MGHRA, CDR2 YSYEKL. J lost 7 bases, V lost 6 bases, and 5 bases had no gene match. The CDR3 runs to 15 residues. The CDR3, as DNA: TGCGCCAGCAGGGGACTAGCGGGATCAGGCGGGGAGCTGTTTTTT. Its translation is CASRGLAGSGGELFF.

The chain carries TRBV11-3 and TRBJ2-1; tentatively, D is TRBD1 (6 bases). Trimming left V 2 bases short and J 1 base short, with 12 bases between. The CDR3 is made up of 16 amino acids. From germline, CDR1 is SGHNT and CDR2 YENEEA. CDR3 sequence: CASSLRQDLSYNEQFF. CDR3 bases: TGTGCCAGCAGCTTAAGACAGGACCTATCCTACAATGAGCAGTTCTTC.

V usage is TRBV2 and J usage is TRBJ1-4; tentative D call: TRBD1 (5 bases). Germline V CDR1 and CDR2: SNHLY, FYNNEI. This CDR3 is 14 amino acids long. The germline V and J ends were trimmed by 5 bases and 4 bases, with 11 bases remaining between them. CDR3 residues: CASSIHRSNEKLFF. CDR3 coding DNA: TGTGCCAGCAGTATACACAGGAGTAATGAAAAACTGTTTTTT.

The chain couples TRBV6-6 to TRBJ2-1; no clear D. CDR3 length equals 12 residues. Per germline, CDR1 MNHNY and CDR2 SVGAGI (reference sequence). Trimming removed 7 bases at V and 6 bases at J, with 10 bases between. The CDR3 region is CASNNPGNEQFF. The DNA for the CDR3 is TGTGCCAGCAACAACCCGGGCAATGAGCAGTTCTTC.

The rearrangement joins TRBV7-9 to TRBJ1-2; 7 bases match TRBD1. This CDR3 region has 14 residues. Unmatched junction bases numbered 7, after V lost 5 bases and J lost 4 bases. Germline CDR1 is SEHNR and CDR2 is FQNEAQ (reference sequence). CDR3 bases: TGTGCCAGCAGCCAGGACAGGTTCAGCTATGGCTACACCTTC. This codes for CASSQDRFSYGYTF.

This sequence joins TRBV6-6 and TRBJ1-2; 10 bases agree with TRBD1. Per germline, CDR1 MNHNY and CDR2 SVGAGI (reference sequence). After removal of 5 bases from V and 10 bases from J, the junction contained 10 bases not matched to a gene. This CDR3 contains 14 residues. The CDR3 is CASSPEGQGRPYTF. The DNA for the CDR3 is TGTGCCAGCAGTCCCGAGGGACAGGGGAGGCCCTACACCTTC.

This chain uses TRBV6-6 with TRBJ1-5; the match to TRBD1 covers 7 bases. The V gene's germline CDR1 is MNHNY and CDR2 SVGAGI (reference sequence). V dropped 5 bases and J dropped 6; count of bases not matched to a gene: 7. The CDR3 contains 14 residues. CDR3 region: CASSNDRAVQPQHF. CDR3 in DNA: TGTGCCAGCAGTAATGACAGGGCTGTTCAGCCCCAGCATTTT.

The chain links TRBV5-6 to TRBJ2-1, with 10 bases lining up with TRBD2. Trimming took 4 bases from V and 6 from J; bases not matched to a gene: 10. This CDR3 has 16 residues. Germline loops: CDR1 SGHDT, CDR2 YYEEEE. The CDR3 spells CASSIYPSGSSNEQFF. CDR3 nucleotides: TGTGCCAGCAGCATCTACCCTAGCGGGAGCAGCAATGAGCAGTTCTTC.

The rearrangement uses TRBV28 and TRBJ1-6; 7 bases fit TRBD1. This CDR3 is 15 amino acids long. The germline CDR1 and CDR2 sequences are MDHEN and SYDVKM. Germline trimming cut 7 bases from V and 6 bases from J; bases unmatched to any gene: 9. The CDR3 region is CASTPTGKFNSPLHF. As DNA, the CDR3 is TGTGCCAGCACCCCGACAGGGAAATTTAATTCACCCCTCCACTTT.

This clone came up once. The chain is built from TRBV9 and TRBJ2-2; TRBD2 is a possible D gene (5 bases). This CDR3 is built from 17 residues. The V and J ends lost 0 bases and 6 bases respectively, with 18 bases between them. The germline V gene has CDR1 SGDLS and CDR2 YYNGEE. Here the CDR3 DNA reads TGTGCCAGCAGCGTAGCTACGATGTTGGGAGAACCCGGGGAGCTGTTTTTT. This sequence encodes CASSVATMLGEPGELFF.

The CDR3: CASSLGQGAGETQYF. CDR3 coding DNA: TGTGCCAGCAGCTTAGGACAGGGGGCGGGGGAGACCCAGTACTTC. The chain carries TRBV7-3 and TRBJ2-5; 11 nucleotides align to TRBD1. Trimming at V came to 2 bases and at J to 5 bases, leaving 4 bases not matched to a gene. This CDR3 has 15 amino acids. Germline values: CDR1 SGHTA, CDR2 FQGTGA.

The chain employs TRBV7-8 and TRBJ2-3, with a tentative D call TRBD1 (5 bases). The CDR3 consists of 17 residues. Trimming cost V 5 bases and J 2 bases, with 20 bases left between them. Germline V gene data show CDR1 as SGHVS and CDR2 as FQNEAQ. The DNA of the CDR3 is TGTGCCAGCAGCCAGAATGGGGCTCCCCGGCACACAGATACGCAGTATTTT. Amino acids: CASSQNGAPRHTDTQYF.

The gene calls are TRBV7-9 and TRBJ2-7; 7 bases are shared with TRBD2. V trimming: 5 bases; J trimming: 2 bases; junction bases outside the gene matches: 6. This CDR3 is 14 amino acids long. The germline gives CDR1 SEHNR, CDR2 FQNEAQ (reference sequence). CDR3 amino acids: CASSPRLAPYEQYF. In DNA form, the CDR3 reads TGTGCCAGCAGCCCGCGACTAGCCCCCTACGAGCAGTACTTC.

The CDR3 spells CSVVPVTGPTYEQYF. The CDR3, as DNA: TGCAGCGTTGTCCCCGTGACAGGTCCTACATACGAGCAGTACTTC. The genes are TRBV29-1 and TRBJ2-7, with D possibly being TRBD1 (6 bases). Looked up from germline, CDR1 is SQVTM and CDR2 is ANQGSEA. The CDR3 totals 15 residues. V was trimmed by 4 bases and J by 4 bases, leaving 20 bases between them.

The chain couples TRBV28 to TRBJ1-5, with D unclear. V was clipped by 3 bases and J by 0 bases, with 9 bases between them. Germline V CDR1 and CDR2: MDHEN, SYDVKM. This CDR3 comprises 15 residues. In DNA, the CDR3 is TGTGCCAGCAGTTTGGCATCCCATAGCAATCAGCCCCAGCATTTT. Protein sequence: CASSLASHSNQPQHF.

The chain carries TRBV30 and TRBJ2-1; 8 positions match TRBD1. J lost 5 bases, V lost 2 bases, and 8 bases had no gene match. CDR1 is GTSNPN and CDR2 is SVGIG in the germline V gene (reference sequence). The CDR3 is 15 amino acids. CDR3 residues: CAWSRQGMRNNEQFF. The CDR3 nucleotides read TGTGCCTGGAGTCGACAGGGGATGAGGAACAATGAGCAGTTCTTC.

The chain employs TRBV6-5 and TRBJ1-5; D is ambiguous. Deletions cut 6 bases from V and 4 bases from J, with 10 bases between. This CDR3 has 13 amino acids. In germline, CDR1 is MNHEY, CDR2 SVGAGI. As DNA, the CDR3 is TGTGCCAGCAGCAAGGAGATTAATCAGCCCCAGCATTTT. This translates into CASSKEINQPQHF.

The chain couples TRBV12-5 to TRBJ1-2; D is unclear. Germline values: CDR1 LGHNT, CDR2 FRNRAP. With 3 bases removed from V and 4 bases from J, the gap between germline ends came to 6 bases. The CDR3 has 12 amino acids. The CDR3 nucleotides read TGTGCTAGTGGTTTAGACTTCTATGGCTACACCTTC. Protein: CASGLDFYGYTF.

The genes are TRBV28 and TRBJ1-3; D may be TRBD1 (6 bases). This CDR3 contains 16 residues. Trimming removed 0 bases at V and 0 bases at J, with 9 bases between. CDR1 MDHEN and CDR2 SYDVKM come from the germline V gene. The CDR3 bases are TGTGCCAGCAGTTTATGGGCAGGGGTCTCTGGAAACACCATATATTTT. Residues: CASSLWAGVSGNTIYF.